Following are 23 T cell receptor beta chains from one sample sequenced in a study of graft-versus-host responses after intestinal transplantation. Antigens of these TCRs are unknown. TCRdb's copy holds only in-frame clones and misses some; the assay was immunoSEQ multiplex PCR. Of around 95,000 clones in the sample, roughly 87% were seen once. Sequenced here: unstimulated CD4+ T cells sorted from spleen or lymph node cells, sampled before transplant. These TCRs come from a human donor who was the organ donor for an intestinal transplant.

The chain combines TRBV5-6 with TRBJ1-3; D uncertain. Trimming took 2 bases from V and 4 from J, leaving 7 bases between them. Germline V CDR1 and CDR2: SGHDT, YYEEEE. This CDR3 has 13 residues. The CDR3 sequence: CASSLGRGNTIYF. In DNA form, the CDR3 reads TGTGCCAGCAGCTTAGGGAGAGGAAACACCATATATTTT.

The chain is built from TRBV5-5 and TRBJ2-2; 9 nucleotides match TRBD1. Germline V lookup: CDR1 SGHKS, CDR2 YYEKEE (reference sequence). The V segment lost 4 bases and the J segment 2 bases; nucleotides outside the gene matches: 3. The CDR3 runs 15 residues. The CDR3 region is CASSPTGGNTGELFF. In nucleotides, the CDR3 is TGTGCCAGCAGCCCAACAGGGGGCAACACCGGGGAGCTGTTTTTT.

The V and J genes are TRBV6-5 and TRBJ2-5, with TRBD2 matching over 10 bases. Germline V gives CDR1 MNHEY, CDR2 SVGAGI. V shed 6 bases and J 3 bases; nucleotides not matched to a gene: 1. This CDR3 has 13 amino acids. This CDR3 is CASRLAGKETQYF. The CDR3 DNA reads TGTGCCAGCAGACTAGCGGGGAAAGAGACCCAGTACTTC.

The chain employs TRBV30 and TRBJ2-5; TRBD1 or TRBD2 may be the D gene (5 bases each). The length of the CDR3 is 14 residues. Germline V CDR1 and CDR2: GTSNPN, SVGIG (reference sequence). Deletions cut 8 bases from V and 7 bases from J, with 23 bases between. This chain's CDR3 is CAISAGTFKGTQYF. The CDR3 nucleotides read TGTGCCATATCGGCCGGGACCTTCAAAGGGACCCAGTACTTC.

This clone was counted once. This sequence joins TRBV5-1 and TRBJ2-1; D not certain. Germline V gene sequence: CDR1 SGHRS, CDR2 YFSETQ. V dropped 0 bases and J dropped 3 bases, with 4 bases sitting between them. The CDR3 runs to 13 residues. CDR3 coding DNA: TGCGCCAGCAGCTTGGACATCTACAATGAGCAGTTCTTC. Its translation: CASSLDIYNEQFF. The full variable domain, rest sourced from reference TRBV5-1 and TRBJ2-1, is KAGVTQTPRYLIKTRGQQVTLSCSPISGHRSVSWYQQTPGQGLQFLFEYFSETQRNKGNFPGRFSGRQFSNSRSEMNVSTLELGDSALYLCASSLDIYNEQFFGPGTRLTVL.

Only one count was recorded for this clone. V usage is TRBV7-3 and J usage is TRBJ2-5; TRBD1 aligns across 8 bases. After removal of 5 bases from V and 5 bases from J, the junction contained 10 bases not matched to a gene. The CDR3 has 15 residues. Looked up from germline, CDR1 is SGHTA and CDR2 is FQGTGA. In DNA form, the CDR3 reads TGTGCCAGCAGCCCGGAGACGACAGGGGACGAGACCCAGTACTTC. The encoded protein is CASSPETTGDETQYF.

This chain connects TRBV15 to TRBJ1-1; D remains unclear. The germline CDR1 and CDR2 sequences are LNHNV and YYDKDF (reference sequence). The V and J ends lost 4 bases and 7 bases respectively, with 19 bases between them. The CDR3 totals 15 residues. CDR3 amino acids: CATSIMRTSGSEAFF. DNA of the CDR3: TGTGCCACCAGCATAATGAGGACCTCCGGGAGTGAAGCTTTCTTT.

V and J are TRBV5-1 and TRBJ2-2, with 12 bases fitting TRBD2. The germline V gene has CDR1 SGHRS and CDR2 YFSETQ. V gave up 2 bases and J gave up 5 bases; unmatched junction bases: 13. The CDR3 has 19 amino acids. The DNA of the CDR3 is TGCGCCAGCAGCTTCGTGACTAGCGGGGGCAAAAGGGGGACCGGGGAGCTGTTTTTT. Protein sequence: CASSFVTSGGKRGTGELFF.

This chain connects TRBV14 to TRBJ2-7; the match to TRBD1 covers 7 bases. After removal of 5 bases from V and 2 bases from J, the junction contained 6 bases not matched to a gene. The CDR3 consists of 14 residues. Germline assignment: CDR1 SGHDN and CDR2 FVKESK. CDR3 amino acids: CASSRGGGPYEQYF. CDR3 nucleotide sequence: TGTGCCAGCAGCAGAGGGGGCGGCCCCTACGAGCAGTACTTC.

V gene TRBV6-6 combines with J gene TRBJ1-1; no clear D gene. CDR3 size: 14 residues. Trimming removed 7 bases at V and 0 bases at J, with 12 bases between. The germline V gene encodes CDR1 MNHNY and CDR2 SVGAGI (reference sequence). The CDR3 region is CASTRPGLNTEAFF. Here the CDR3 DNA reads TGTGCCAGCACCCGTCCGGGGTTGAACACTGAAGCTTTCTTT.

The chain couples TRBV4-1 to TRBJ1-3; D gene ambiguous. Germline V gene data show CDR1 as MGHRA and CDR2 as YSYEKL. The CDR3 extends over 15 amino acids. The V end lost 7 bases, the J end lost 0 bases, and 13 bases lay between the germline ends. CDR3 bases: TGCGCCAGCACCTCCTTTACGAACTCTGGAAACACCATATATTTT. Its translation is CASTSFTNSGNTIYF.

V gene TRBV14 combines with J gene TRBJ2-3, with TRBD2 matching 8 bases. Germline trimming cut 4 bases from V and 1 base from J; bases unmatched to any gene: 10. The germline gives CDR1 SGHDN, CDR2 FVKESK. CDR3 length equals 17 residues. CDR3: CASSLNAGTRGTDTQYF. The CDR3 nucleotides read TGTGCCAGCAGCCTAAATGCCGGGACTAGAGGCACAGATACGCAGTATTTT.

The CDR3 loop is CASSARVGGRGTEAFF. The CDR3 region has the DNA TGTGCCAGCAGCGCGAGGGTTGGGGGTCGAGGGACTGAAGCTTTCTTT. This chain uses TRBV9 with TRBJ1-1, with D tentatively TRBD1 (5 bases). Per the germline V gene, CDR1 is SGDLS and CDR2 is YYNGEE. V gave up 3 bases and J gave up 5 bases, with 20 bases separating them. The CDR3 length is 16 residues.

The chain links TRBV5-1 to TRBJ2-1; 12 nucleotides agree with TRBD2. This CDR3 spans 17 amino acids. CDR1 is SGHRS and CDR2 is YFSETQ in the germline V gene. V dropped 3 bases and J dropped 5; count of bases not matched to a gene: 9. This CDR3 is CASSSTVLAGGNNEQFF. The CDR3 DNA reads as TGCGCCAGCAGCTCAACCGTACTAGCGGGGGGAAACAATGAGCAGTTCTTC.

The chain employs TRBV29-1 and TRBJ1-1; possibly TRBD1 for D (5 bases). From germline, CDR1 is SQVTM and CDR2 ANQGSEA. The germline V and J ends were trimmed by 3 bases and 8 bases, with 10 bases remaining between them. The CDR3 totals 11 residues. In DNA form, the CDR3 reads TGCAGCGTTGATGGGGCCCTGGAAGCTTTCTTT. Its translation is CSVDGALEAFF.

The CDR3, as DNA: TGTGCCAGCTCACCTCCGGACAGGGTGGAGACCCAGTACTTC. Its translation is CASSPPDRVETQYF. The chain links TRBV18 to TRBJ2-5, with 8 bases matching TRBD1. The CDR3 extends over 14 amino acids. Germline V gene data show CDR1 as KGHSH and CDR2 as LQKENI. Losses at the gene ends were 3 bases for V and 5 bases for J; bases not matched to a gene: 5.

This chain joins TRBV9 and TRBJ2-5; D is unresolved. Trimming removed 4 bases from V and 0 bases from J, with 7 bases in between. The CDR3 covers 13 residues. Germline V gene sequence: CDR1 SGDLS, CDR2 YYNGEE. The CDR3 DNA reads TGTGCCAGCAGCTCCCGGTACCAAGAGACCCAGTACTTC. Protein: CASSSRYQETQYF.

The CDR3 coding sequence is TGTGCCAGCAGCTACTCTGGGGCCAACGTCCTGACTTTC. This codes for CASSYSGANVLTF. The V gene is TRBV7-8, the J gene TRBJ2-6; D gene ambiguous. Germline lookup yields CDR1 SGHVS and CDR2 FQNEAQ. CDR3 length: 13 amino acids. V lost 4 bases, J lost 0 bases, and 1 base lay in between.

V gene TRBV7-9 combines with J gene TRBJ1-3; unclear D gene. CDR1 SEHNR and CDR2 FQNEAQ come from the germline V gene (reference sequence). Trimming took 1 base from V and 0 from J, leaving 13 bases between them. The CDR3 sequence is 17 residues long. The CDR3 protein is CASSLVPSPLSGNTIYF. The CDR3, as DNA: TGTGCCAGCAGCTTAGTTCCAAGTCCTCTCTCTGGAAACACCATATATTTT.

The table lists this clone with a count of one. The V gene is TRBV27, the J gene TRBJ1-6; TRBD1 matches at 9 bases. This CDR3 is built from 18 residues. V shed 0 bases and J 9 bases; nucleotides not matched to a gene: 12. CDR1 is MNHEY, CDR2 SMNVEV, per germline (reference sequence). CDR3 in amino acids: CASSLSVIGGQGGSPLHF. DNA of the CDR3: TGTGCCAGCAGTTTATCAGTGATAGGGGGACAGGGAGGTTCACCCCTCCACTTT.

CDR3 residues: CASSRMWGGADTQYF. CDR3 DNA sequence: TGTGCCAGCAGCCGAATGTGGGGGGGTGCAGATACGCAGTATTTT. This chain connects TRBV4-2 to TRBJ2-3, with 7 bases lining up with TRBD2. Unmatched junction bases numbered 8, after V lost 4 bases and J lost 4 bases. From germline, CDR1 is LGHNA and CDR2 YNFKEQ. CDR3 size: 15 residues.

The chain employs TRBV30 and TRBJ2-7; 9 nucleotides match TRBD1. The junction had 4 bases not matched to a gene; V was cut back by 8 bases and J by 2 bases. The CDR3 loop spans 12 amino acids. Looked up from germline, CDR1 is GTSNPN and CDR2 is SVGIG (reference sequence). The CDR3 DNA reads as TGTGCCGGGGGACAGGGAACCTACGAGCAGTACTTC. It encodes CAGGQGTYEQYF. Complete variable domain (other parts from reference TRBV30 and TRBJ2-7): SQTIHQWPATLVQPVGSPLSLECTVEGTSNPNLYWYRQAAGRGLQLLFYSVGIGQISSEVPQNLSASRPQDRQFILSSKKLLLSDSGFYLCAGGQGTYEQYFGPGTRLTVT.

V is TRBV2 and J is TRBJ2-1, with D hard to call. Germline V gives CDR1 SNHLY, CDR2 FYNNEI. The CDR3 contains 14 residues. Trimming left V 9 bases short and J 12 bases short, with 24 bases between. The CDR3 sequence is CARTLSDRKVLQFF. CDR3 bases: TGTGCCAGAACTCTATCGGACCGTAAAGTATTGCAGTTCTTC.